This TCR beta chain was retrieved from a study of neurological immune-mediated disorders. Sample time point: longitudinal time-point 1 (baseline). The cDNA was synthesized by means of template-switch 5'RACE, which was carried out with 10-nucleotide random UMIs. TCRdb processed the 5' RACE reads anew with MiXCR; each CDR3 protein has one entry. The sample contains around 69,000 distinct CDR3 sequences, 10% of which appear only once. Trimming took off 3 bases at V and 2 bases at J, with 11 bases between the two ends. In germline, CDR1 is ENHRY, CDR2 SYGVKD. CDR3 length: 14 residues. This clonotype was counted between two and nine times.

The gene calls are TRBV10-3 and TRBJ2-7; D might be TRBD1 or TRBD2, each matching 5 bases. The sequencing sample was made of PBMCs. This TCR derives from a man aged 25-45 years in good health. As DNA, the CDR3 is TGTGCCATCAGTGAAAGGGACGCAGCCTACGAGCAGTACTTC. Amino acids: CAISERDAAYEQYF.